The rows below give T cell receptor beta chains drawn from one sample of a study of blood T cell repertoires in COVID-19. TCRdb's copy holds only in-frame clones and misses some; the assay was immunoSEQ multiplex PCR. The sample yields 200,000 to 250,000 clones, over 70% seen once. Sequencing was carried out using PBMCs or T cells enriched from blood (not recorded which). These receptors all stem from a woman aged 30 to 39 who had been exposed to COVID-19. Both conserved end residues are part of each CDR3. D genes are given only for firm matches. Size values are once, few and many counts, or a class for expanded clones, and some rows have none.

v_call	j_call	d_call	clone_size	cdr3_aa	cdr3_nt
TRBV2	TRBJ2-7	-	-	CASSRDRYEQYF	TGTGCCAGCAGTCGCGACAGGTACGAGCAGTACTTC
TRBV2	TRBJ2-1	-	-	CASGHANEQFF	TGTGCCAGCGGGCATGCCAATGAGCAGTTCTTC
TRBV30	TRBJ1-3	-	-	CAWSSMFSGNTIYF	TGTGCCTGGAGTTCTATGTTCTCTGGAAACACCATATATTTT
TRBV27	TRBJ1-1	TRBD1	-	CASSLLGQGNTEAFF	TGTGCCAGCAGTTTATTGGGACAGGGGAACACTGAAGCTTTCTTT
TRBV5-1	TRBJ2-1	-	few	CASSLIQKSSYNEQFF	TGCGCCAGCAGCTTGATTCAGAAAAGCTCCTACAATGAGCAGTTCTTC
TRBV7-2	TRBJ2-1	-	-	CASSLVAASSYNEQFF	TGTGCCAGCAGCTTAGTTGCGGCTAGCTCCTACAATGAGCAGTTCTTC
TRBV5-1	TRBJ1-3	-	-	CASSLAQSSGNTIYF	TGCGCCAGCAGCTTGGCACAGAGCTCTGGAAACACCATATATTTT
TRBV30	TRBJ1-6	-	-	CAWSVGVSPLHF	TGTGCCTGGAGTGTGGGAGTTTCACCCCTCCACTTT
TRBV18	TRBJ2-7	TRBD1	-	CASSPRQGYEQYF	TGTGCCAGCTCACCCCGACAGGGTTACGAGCAGTACTTC
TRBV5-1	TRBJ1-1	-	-	CASSLEGARNTEAFF	TGCGCCAGCAGCTTGGAAGGGGCCAGGAACACTGAAGCTTTCTTT
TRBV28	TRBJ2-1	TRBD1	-	CASSRTGGRPYNEQFF	TGTGCCAGCAGCCGCACAGGGGGTCGACCCTACAATGAGCAGTTCTTC
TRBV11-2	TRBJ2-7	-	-	CASSLQGGYEQYF	TGTGCCAGCAGCTTACAGGGGGGTTACGAGCAGTACTTC
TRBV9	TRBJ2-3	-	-	CASSVEDRRGIGQYF	TGTGCCAGCAGCGTAGAGGACCGACGAGGGATCGGGCAGTATTTT
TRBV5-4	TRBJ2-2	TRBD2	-	CASSPAGVTGELFF	TGTGCCAGCAGCCCAGCGGGGGTCACCGGGGAGCTGTTTTTT
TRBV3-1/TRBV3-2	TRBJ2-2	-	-	CASSQGGTGELFF	TGTGCCAGCAGCCAAGGCGGGACCGGGGAGCTGTTTTTT
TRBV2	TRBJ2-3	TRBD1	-	CASSSDRAFSTDTQYF	TGTGCCAGCAGCTCGGACAGGGCGTTTAGCACAGATACGCAGTATTTT
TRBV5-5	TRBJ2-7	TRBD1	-	CASSLGQGAHEQYF	TGTGCCAGCAGCTTGGGACAGGGTGCGCACGAGCAGTACTTC
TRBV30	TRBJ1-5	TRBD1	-	CAWSGTGNQPQHF	TGTGCCTGGAGTGGGACAGGGAATCAGCCCCAGCATTTT
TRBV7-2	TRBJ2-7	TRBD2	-	CASSFSGTSVNTQYF	TGTGCCAGCAGCTTCTCCGGGACTAGCGTTAACACGCAGTACTTC
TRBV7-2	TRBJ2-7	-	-	CASSFGLRSYEQYF	TGTGCCAGCAGCTTTGGGCTAAGATCCTACGAGCAGTACTTC
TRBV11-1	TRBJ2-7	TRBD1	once	CASSLAGTGVYEQYF	TGTGCCAGCAGCTTAGCCGGGACAGGCGTCTACGAGCAGTACTTC
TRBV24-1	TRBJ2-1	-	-	CATSEYTREQFF	TGTGCCACCAGTGAGTATACTAGGGAGCAGTTCTTC
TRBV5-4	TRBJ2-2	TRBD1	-	CASSRVGTANTGELFF	TGTGCCAGCAGCCGGGTCGGGACAGCAAACACCGGGGAGCTGTTTTTT
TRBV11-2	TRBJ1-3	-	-	CASSLTPGNTIYF	TGTGCCAGCAGCTTGACTCCTGGAAACACCATATATTTT
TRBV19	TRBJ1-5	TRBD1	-	CASSLGQDSNQPQHF	TGTGCCAGTAGCCTGGGACAGGATAGCAATCAGCCCCAGCATTTT
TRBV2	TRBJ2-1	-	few	CASSGQGGGYNEQFF	TGTGCCAGCAGTGGCCAGGGTGGTGGATACAATGAGCAGTTCTTC
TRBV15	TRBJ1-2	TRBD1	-	CATSREGTGGPNYGYTF	TGTGCCACCAGCAGAGAAGGGACAGGGGGGCCCAACTATGGCTACACCTTC
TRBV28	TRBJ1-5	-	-	CASSQPQGFNQPQHF	TGTGCCAGCAGTCAACCTCAGGGGTTCAATCAGCCCCAGCATTTT
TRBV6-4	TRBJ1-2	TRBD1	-	CASSDTDREPYGYTF	TGTGCCAGCAGTGACACGGACAGGGAGCCCTATGGCTACACCTTC
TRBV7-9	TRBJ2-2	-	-	CASSLESGRELFF	TGTGCCAGCAGCTTAGAGTCTGGCAGGGAGCTGTTTTTT
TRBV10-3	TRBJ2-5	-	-	CAISGGWGSGQETQYF	TGTGCCATCAGTGGGGGGTGGGGGAGCGGGCAAGAGACCCAGTACTTC